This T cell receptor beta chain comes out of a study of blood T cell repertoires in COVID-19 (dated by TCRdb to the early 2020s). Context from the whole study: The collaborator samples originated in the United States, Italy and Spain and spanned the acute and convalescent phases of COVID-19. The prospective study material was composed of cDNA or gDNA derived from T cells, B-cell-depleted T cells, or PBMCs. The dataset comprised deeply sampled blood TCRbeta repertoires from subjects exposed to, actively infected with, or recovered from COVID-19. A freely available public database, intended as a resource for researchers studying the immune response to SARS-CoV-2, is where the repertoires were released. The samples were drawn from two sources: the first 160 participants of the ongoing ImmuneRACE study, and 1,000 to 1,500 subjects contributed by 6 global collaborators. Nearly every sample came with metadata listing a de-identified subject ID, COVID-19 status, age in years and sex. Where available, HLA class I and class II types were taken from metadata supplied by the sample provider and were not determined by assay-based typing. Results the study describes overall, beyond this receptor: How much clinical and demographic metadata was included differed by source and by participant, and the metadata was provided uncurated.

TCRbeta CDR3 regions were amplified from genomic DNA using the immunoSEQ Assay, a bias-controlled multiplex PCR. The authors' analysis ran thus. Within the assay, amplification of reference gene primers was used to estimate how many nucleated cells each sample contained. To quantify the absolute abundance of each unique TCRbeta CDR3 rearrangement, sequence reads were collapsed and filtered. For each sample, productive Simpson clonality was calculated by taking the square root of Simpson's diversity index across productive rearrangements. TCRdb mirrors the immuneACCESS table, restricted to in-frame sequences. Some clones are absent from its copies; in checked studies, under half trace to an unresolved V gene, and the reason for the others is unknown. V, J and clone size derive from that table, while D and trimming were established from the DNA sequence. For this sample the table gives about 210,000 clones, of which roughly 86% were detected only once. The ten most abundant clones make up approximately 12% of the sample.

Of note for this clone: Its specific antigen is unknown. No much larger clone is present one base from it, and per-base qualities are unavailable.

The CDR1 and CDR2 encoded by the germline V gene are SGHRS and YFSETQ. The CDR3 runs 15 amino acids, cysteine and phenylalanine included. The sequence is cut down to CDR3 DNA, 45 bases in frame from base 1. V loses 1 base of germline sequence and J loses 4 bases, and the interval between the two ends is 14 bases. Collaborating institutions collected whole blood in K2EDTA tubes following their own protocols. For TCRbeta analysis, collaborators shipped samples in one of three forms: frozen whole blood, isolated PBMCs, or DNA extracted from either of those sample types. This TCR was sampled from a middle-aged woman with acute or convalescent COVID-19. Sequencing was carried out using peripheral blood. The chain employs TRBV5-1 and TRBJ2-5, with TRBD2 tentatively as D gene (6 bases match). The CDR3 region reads CASSLSGLGLETQYF. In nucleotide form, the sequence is TGCGCCAGCAGCTTGTCAGGGCTGGGACTAGAGACCCAGTACTTC.